The source of this TCR beta chain is a study of CD8+ T cells in alopecia areata. This CDR3 spans 11 amino acids. Germline V gene lookup returns CDR1 GTSNPN and CDR2 SVGIG (reference sequence). The V gene end was trimmed by 5 bases and the J gene end by 5 bases; junction bases not matched to a gene: 3. Comments on this clone: Its antigen is undetermined.

RNA was extracted and reverse transcribed into cDNA as the sequencing template. Repertoires were generated with immunoSEQ multiplex PCR, while TCRdb's copy carries only in-frame clones and drops some. The sample has some 200,000 clones, 56% seen once; the top ten hold around 5%. Study-wide results and caveats: Lesional scalp, especially alopecia totalis/universalis, showed higher clonality than normal scalp. Normal skin's resident alphabeta T cells are sequenced alongside lesional scalp T cells.

This sequence was found in a human donor in good health. The chain carries TRBV30 and TRBJ2-7, with 7 nucleotides matching TRBD1. The sequenced sample consisted of CD8+ T cells sorted from blood. CDR3 region: CAWRDSHEQYF. CDR3 nucleotides: TGTGCCTGGCGGGACAGCCACGAGCAGTACTTC.